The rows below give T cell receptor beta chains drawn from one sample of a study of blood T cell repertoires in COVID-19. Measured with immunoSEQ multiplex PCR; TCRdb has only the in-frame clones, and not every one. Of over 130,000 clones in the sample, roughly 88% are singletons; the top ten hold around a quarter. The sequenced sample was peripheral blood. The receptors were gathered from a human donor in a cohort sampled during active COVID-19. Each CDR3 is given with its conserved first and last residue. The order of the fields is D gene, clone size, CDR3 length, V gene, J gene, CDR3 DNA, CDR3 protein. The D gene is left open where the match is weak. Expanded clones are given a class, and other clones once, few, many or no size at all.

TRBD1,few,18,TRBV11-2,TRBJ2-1,TGTGCCAGCAGACGAGGGGGATATGGACAGGGGACCTACAATGAGCAGTTCTTC,CASRRGGYGQGTYNEQFF
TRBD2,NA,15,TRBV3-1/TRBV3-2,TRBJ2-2,TGTGCCAGCAGCCTAGGGACTAGCGGGGGGGCCAGGCTGTTTTTT,CASSLGTSGGARLFF
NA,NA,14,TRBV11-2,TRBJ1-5,TGTGCCAGCAGCTTAGACAGGGAGGGGCAGCCCCAGCATTTT,CASSLDREGQPQHF
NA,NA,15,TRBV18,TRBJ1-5,TGTGCCAGCTCACCAACAGCCGATAGCAATCAGCCCCAGCATTTT,CASSPTADSNQPQHF
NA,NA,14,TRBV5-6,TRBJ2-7,TGTGCCAGCAGCTTGGGGGGGCTAACCTACGAGCAGTACTTC,CASSLGGLTYEQYF
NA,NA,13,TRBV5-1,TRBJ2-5,TGCGCCAGCAGTCCCGAACGGTGGGAGACCCAGTACTTC,CASSPERWETQYF
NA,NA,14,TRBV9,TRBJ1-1,TGTGCCAGCAGCCCGCACGCCACGAGCACTGAAGCTTTCTTT,CASSPHATSTEAFF
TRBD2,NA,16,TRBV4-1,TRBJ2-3,TGCGCCAGCAGCCAACGTACTAGCGGGGGAACAGATACGCAGTATTTT,CASSQRTSGGTDTQYF
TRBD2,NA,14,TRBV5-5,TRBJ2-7,TGTGCCAGCAGCTTGGCGGGAGGATACCTCGAGCAGTACTTC,CASSLAGGYLEQYF
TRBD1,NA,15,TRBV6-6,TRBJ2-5,TGTGCCAGCAGTCGCCCGACAGGGTCAGCAGAGACCCAGTACTTC,CASSRPTGSAETQYF
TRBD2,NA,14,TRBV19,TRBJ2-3,TGTGCCAGTAGTATCCATGGTAGCGGGGGTACGCAGTATTTT,CASSIHGSGGTQYF
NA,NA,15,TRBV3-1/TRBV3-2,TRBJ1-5,TGTGCCAGCAGCTTTGGTACTGGCCGGGTTCAGCCCCAGCATTTT,CASSFGTGRVQPQHF
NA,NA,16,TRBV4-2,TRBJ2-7,TGTGCCAGCAGCCCAGCTGAGGGTGTGGGCTCCTACGAGCAGTACTTC,CASSPAEGVGSYEQYF
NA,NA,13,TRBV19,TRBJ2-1,TGTGCCAGTAGTAAACAGTCTTATAATGAGCAGTTCTTC,CASSKQSYNEQFF
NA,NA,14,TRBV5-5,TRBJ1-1,TGTGCCAGCAGCTTGGGGTTCCCGGGGACTGAAGCTTTCTTT,CASSLGFPGTEAFF
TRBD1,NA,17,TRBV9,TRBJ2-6,TGTGCCAGCGGTTCCGGGACAGGGACCTCTGGGGCCAACGTCCTGACTTTC,CASGSGTGTSGANVLTF
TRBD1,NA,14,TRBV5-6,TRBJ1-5,TGTGCCAGCAGCTCTAGGGGGCCTAATCAGCCCCAGCATTTT,CASSSRGPNQPQHF
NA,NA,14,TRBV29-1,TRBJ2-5,TGCAGCGTTGTGAGGGCCCTGAGGGGGGAGACCCAGTACTTC,CSVVRALRGETQYF
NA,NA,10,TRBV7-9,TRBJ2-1,TGTGCCAGCAGCTCCGGTGAGCAGTTCTTC,CASSSGEQFF
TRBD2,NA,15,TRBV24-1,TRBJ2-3,TGTGCCACCAGTTCCGGGGCTTGGGGGGGAGATACGCAGTATTTT,CATSSGAWGGDTQYF
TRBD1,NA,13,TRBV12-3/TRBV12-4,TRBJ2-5,TGTGCCAGCACTGGGACAGTTCAAGAGACCCAGTACTTC,CASTGTVQETQYF
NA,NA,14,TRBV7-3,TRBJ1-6,TGTGCCAGCAGCTTAGTTGGAGGGGTCTCACCCCTCCACTTT,CASSLVGGVSPLHF
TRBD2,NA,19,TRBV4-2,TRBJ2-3,TGTGCCAGCAGCCAAGAATACTATATCGGGGGGGGAGTCACAGATACGCAGTATTTT,CASSQEYYIGGGVTDTQYF
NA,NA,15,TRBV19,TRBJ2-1,TGTGCCAGTAGTATCCGGGACACGCGTGACAATGAGCAGTTCTTC,CASSIRDTRDNEQFF
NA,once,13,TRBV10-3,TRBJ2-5,TGTGCCATTACCCAGGGGTTTCAAGAGACCCAGTACTTC,CAITQGFQETQYF
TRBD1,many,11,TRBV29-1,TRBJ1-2,TGCAGCGTGGGACAGAACTATGGCTACACCTTC,CSVGQNYGYTF
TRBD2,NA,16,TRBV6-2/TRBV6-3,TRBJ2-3,TGTGCCAGCAGCCTCCGGGCGGGGGATAGCACAGATACGCAGTATTTT,CASSLRAGDSTDTQYF
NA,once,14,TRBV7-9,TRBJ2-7,TGTGCCAGCGGCTGGTCAGGGGATCCCTACGAGCAGTACTTC,CASGWSGDPYEQYF
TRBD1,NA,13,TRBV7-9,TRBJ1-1,TGTGCCAGCAGCTACAGGGGGCCCACTGAAGCTTTCTTT,CASSYRGPTEAFF
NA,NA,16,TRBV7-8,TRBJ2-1,TGTGCCAGCAGCTCGTCTGGTCGGGGGTCTTACAATGAGCAGTTCTTC,CASSSSGRGSYNEQFF
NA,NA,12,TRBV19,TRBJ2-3,TGTGCCAGTAGTATAGGCCGACTTACGCAGTATTTT,CASSIGRLTQYF